This is a list of T cell receptor beta chains from one sample in a study of tumor-infiltrating lymphocytes in primary liver carcinoma. One entry per CDR3 protein, called by TCRdb with MiXCR from the multiplex PCR reads. The sample consists of about 130,000 distinct CDR3 sequences, around 64% of them appearing once. Material for sequencing was liver tumor tissue from sampling region 3. The receptors here all came from a woman aged 55-70 years with primary liver carcinoma and hepatitis B virus infection. Both conserved end residues are part of each CDR3. The D gene is left open where the match is weak. The size of a clone is reported for some rows only, either as once, few or many, or as a class for expanded clones.

>TRBV28|TRBD1|TRBJ1-2|-
TGTGCCAGCAGTGCCTCGGGACAGGTTGACAGAGGCTACACCTTC
CASSASGQVDRGYTF
>TRBV11-1|-|TRBJ2-2|once
TGTGACAGCAGCCTACAGGTCGGGGAGCTGTTTTTT
CDSSLQVGELFF
>TRBV12-3/TRBV12-4|TRBD2|TRBJ2-5|-
TGTGCCAGCAGTTCCACTAGCGGGAGAGCCGGGGAGGCCCAGTACTTC
CASSSTSGRAGEAQYF
>TRBV28|TRBD2|TRBJ2-3|-
TGTGCCAGCAGGCAACCCGGGACTAGCTCCACAGATACGCAGTATTTT
CASRQPGTSSTDTQYF
>TRBV28|TRBD1|TRBJ2-6|-
TGTGTCAGCAGCCGCCCGGGACAGGGTAAATCTGGGGCCAACGTCCTGACTTTC
CVSSRPGQGKSGANVLTF
>TRBV4-1|-|TRBJ1-2|many
TGCGCCAGCAGCCAAGCCCCTCGAGGCGAGGCAGCTAACTATGGCTACACCTTC
CASSQAPRGEAANYGYTF
>TRBV28|TRBD2|TRBJ2-2|-
TGTGCCTGCAGTTTAAGAGGACTAGGAGGCGGGGAGCTGTTTTTT
CACSLRGLGGGELFF
>TRBV6-1|-|TRBJ1-2|-
TGTGCCTGCAGTTCCCGATCGGATGGGAATTATGGCTACACCTTC
CACSSRSDGNYGYTF
>TRBV7-9|-|TRBJ1-5|-
TGTGCCAGCAGCAGGGGGTCCCATCAGTCCCAGCATTTT
CASSRGSHQSQHF
>TRBV12-3/TRBV12-4|-|TRBJ2-3|many
TGTGCCAGCAGTTTAGCGAGGAGGTTGAGGACGCAGTATTTT
CASSLARRLRTQYF
>TRBV7-9|-|TRBJ1-1|many
TGTGCCAGCAGCTCATCGGTCACCCCGGCAGCTTTCTTT
CASSSSVTPAAFF
>TRBV28|-|TRBJ2-7|-
TGTGCCAGCAGCCTTAAAGCGAGACCCTCCTACGAGCAGTACTTC
CASSLKARPSYEQYF
>TRBV11-2|-|TRBJ2-7|-
TGTGCCGGCAGCTTAGATCCCTGGATAGAGGGCGAGCAGTACTTC
CAGSLDPWIEGEQYF
>TRBV12-3/TRBV12-4|-|TRBJ2-1|-
TGTGCCATCAGTTTAGCGCGGATACTCCCGCACAATGAGCAGTTCTTC
CAISLARILPHNEQFF
>TRBV2|TRBD2|TRBJ2-3|-
TGTGCCAGCAGTATAGCGGGAGGGACTGCCCAGGATACGCAGTATTTT
CASSIAGGTAQDTQYF
>TRBV11-1|TRBD2|TRBJ2-3|few
TGTGCCAGCAGCTTAAGGCAATGTGCGGGAGAATCACACTTT
CASSLRQCAGESHF
>TRBV28|TRBD2|TRBJ2-7|few
TGTGCCAGCAGCTCCACGGGCGGGAGTCCAGGGTCCTACGAGCAGTACTTC
CASSSTGGSPGSYEQYF
>TRBV4-2|-|TRBJ2-1|-
TGTGCCAGCAGCCCCGGAGGTGGCGGAAGCTACAATGAGCAGTGCTTC
CASSPGGGGSYNEQCF
>TRBV4-1|TRBD2|TRBJ2-7|many
TGCGCCAGCAGCCAAGGTCTAGCGGGAGAGTCGGGTTACGAGCAGTACTTC
CASSQGLAGESGYEQYF
>TRBV7-8|-|TRBJ2-1|few
TGTGCCAGCAGCTCAGATACACCGAGCTCCTACAATGAGCAGTTCTTC
CASSSDTPSSYNEQFF
>TRBV30|TRBD2|TRBJ2-4|few
TGTGCCTGGAACCCATGGGGGGGGGTTAACATTCAGTACTTC
CAWNPWGGVNIQYF
>TRBV30|-|TRBJ1-4|few
TGTGCCTGGAGTGTACATGAAGTGACATATGAAAAACTGTTTTTT
CAWSVHEVTYEKLFF
>TRBV12-3/TRBV12-4|TRBD1|TRBJ1-5|once
TGTGCTACCAAACTTGACAGGGCGGATCAGCCCCAGCATTTT
CATKLDRADQPQHF
>TRBV11-2|-|TRBJ2-3|-
TGTCTCAGCAGCCCCGAATTGGGGGCAGATACGCAGTATTTT
CLSSPELGADTQYF
>TRBV24-1|-|TRBJ2-2|few
TGTGCCACCAGTGACCACCGGACAGTGAGAACGAACACCGGGGAGCTGTTTTTT
CATSDHRTVRTNTGELFF
>TRBV11-1|-|TRBJ2-7|-
TGTGCCAGCAGCCGGATCTACGAGCAGTGCTTC
CASSRIYEQCF
>TRBV28|TRBD1|TRBJ2-1|once
TGTGCCAGAAGTTTGGGACAGGGGGCGAGTGAGCAGTTCTTC
CARSLGQGASEQFF
>TRBV29-1|-|TRBJ2-3|-
TGCAGGGTCCGGGATCCCTCAAGGGATACGCAGTATTTT
CRVRDPSRDTQYF
>TRBV4-1|TRBD1|TRBJ2-7|-
TGCGCCAGCAACCAAGGGGGCAACTACGTCGAACAGTACTTC
CASNQGGNYVEQYF
>TRBV6-2/TRBV6-3|-|TRBJ2-7|many
TGTGCCAGCAGATCGTCAGGGGCCCGCTCCTACGAGCAGTACTTC
CASRSSGARSYEQYF
>TRBV5-1|-|TRBJ2-7|-
TGCGTCAGCAGCTTACAGCCCCCCGAGAGGAGGTACGAGCAGTACTTC
CVSSLQPPERRYEQYF
>TRBV29-1|-|TRBJ2-1|-
TGCAGCGTTGAGACCTACAATGTGCGGTTCTTC
CSVETYNVRFF
>TRBV10-3|-|TRBJ2-5|-
TGTGCCATCAGTGACTCGGCAGCCCATGAGACCCAGTACTTC
CAISDSAAHETQYF
>TRBV4-2|-|TRBJ2-2|many
TGTGCCAGCAGCCCCCTCTCAAAGCGGACGAACACCGGGGAGCTGTTTTTT
CASSPLSKRTNTGELFF
>TRBV7-9|-|TRBJ2-5|-
TGTGCCAGCAGCCCAAGGGTCACGGGGGCGAAGGATACCCAGTACTTC
CASSPRVTGAKDTQYF
>TRBV10-3|TRBD2|TRBJ2-2|once
TGTGCCATCGGAGAGGCGGGAGGGCTAACCGGGGAACTGTTTTTT
CAIGEAGGLTGELFF
>TRBV6-6|-|TRBJ1-3|many
TGTGCCAGCAGGGGGACAGGAAACACCATATATTTT
CASRGTGNTIYF
>TRBV2|-|TRBJ1-1|-
TGTGCCAGCACGCGGGACGACACTGAAGCTCTCTTT
CASTRDDTEALF
>TRBV12-3/TRBV12-4|-|TRBJ2-7|few
TGTGCCAGCAGTTCAGATACAGGTTTAAGGGTGCAGTACTTC
CASSSDTGLRVQYF
>TRBV11-2|-|TRBJ2-7|-
TGTGCCAGTAGCTCTCACCTGGGACTCATTCACGAGCAGTACTTC
CASSSHLGLIHEQYF
>TRBV24-1|TRBD2|TRBJ2-1|-
TGTGCCACCAGTGCGGCTAGCGGGCCGCACGATGAGCAGTTCTTC
CATSAASGPHDEQFF
>TRBV11-2|TRBD2|TRBJ2-5|medium-sized
TGTGCCAGCAGCTTCGGGACTAGCGGGAGTTGGGAGACCCAGTACTTC
CASSFGTSGSWETQYF
>TRBV11-2|TRBD2|TRBJ2-2|medium-sized
TGTGCCAGCAGCCCCGACCTCGGGACTAGCGGGATGGGGACCGGGGAGCTGTTTTTT
CASSPDLGTSGMGTGELFF
>TRBV6-5|-|TRBJ2-7|-
TGTGTCAGCACTTCCAGGTGTTACGAGCAGTACTTC
CVSTSRCYEQYF
>TRBV10-3|-|TRBJ2-1|-
TGTGCCATCAGTGGGGCCAGCTACAATGGGCACTTCTTC
CAISGASYNGHFF